The 6 T cell receptor beta chains presented below share a single source sample, sequenced in a study of T-cell memory formation after mild COVID-19. Via MiXCR, TCRdb re-called the 5' RACE reads, giving one row per CDR3 protein. The sample consists of roughly 400,000 distinct CDR3 sequences, 18% of them appearing once. Sequencing was done on a sample of PBMCs or a T cell subset sorted from them (not recorded which). The receptors come from a man aged 18 to 30 who had mild COVID-19 (a few samples of this study predate the infection). Cell type and time point are not known.

The chain couples TRBV20-1 to TRBJ1-4; D is possibly TRBD1 (5 bases). The CDR3 contains 17 residues. The V end lost 3 bases, the J end lost 4 bases, and 21 bases lay between the germline ends. CDR1 DFQATT and CDR2 SNEGSKA come from the germline V gene (reference sequence). The CDR3 here is CSASKPTAGIVNEKLFF. The DNA for the CDR3 is TGCAGTGCTAGTAAACCTACGGCAGGGATTGTTAATGAAAAACTGTTTTTT.

The chain has TRBV5-4 and TRBJ2-3; TRBD2 agrees at 8 bases. V was clipped by 9 bases and J by 6 bases; unmatched bases: 18. Germline V CDR1 and CDR2: SGHNT, YYREEE (reference sequence). The CDR3 loop spans 16 amino acids. CDR3 nucleotides: TGTGCCAACGGGATGGGCATAGCGGGGATACCCGATACGCAGTATTTT. Protein sequence: CANGMGIAGIPDTQYF.

The V gene is TRBV20-1, the J gene TRBJ1-2; no clear D gene. V lost 4 bases and J lost 2, with 11 bases in between. CDR3 length: 13 amino acids. Germline V gene sequence: CDR1 DFQATT, CDR2 SNEGSKA (reference sequence). The CDR3 here is CSATEVENYGYTF. The CDR3 DNA reads TGCAGTGCTACGGAAGTGGAGAACTATGGCTACACCTTC.

In its sample, this clonotype was seen a few times. V gene TRBV4-2 combines with J gene TRBJ1-1, with a possible D match to TRBD1 (5 bases). V lost 0 bases and J 0 bases, leaving 11 bases between the germline ends. Looked up from germline, CDR1 is LGHNA and CDR2 is YNFKEQ. This CDR3 spans 16 amino acids. CDR3 residues: CASSQDRTGLNTEAFF. The CDR3 nucleotides read TGTGCCAGCAGCCAAGATAGGACGGGGCTGAACACTGAAGCTTTCTTT.

This chain uses TRBV7-9 with TRBJ2-4; 15 bases are a match to TRBD2. The V gene end was trimmed by 6 bases and the J gene end by 0 bases; junction bases not matched to a gene: 12. CDR1 is SEHNR, CDR2 FQNEAQ, per germline (reference sequence). The length of the CDR3 is 20 residues. The CDR3 nucleotides are TGTGCCAGCAGGGCCGGGACTAGCGGGGGGACCACCCTAGCCAAAAACATTCAGTACTTC. Protein sequence: CASRAGTSGGTTLAKNIQYF.

There are a few counts of this clonotype. V and J are TRBV12-5 and TRBJ2-2; 10 bases fit TRBD1. Germline values: CDR1 LGHNT, CDR2 FRNRAP. This CDR3 is built from 16 residues. V was pared by 4 bases and J by 6 bases, with 8 bases of the junction left unmatched. CDR3 in amino acids: CASGSHPGTGAGELFF. In DNA, the CDR3 is TGTGCTAGTGGTTCTCATCCCGGGACAGGGGCCGGGGAGCTGTTTTTT.